The 18 T cell receptor beta chains given below trace back to one sample, sequenced in a study of CD8 T cells in ankylosing spondylitis. MiXCR, run by TCRdb on the 5' RACE reads, gives a single entry per CDR3 protein. The sample holds nearly 250,000 distinct CDR3 sequences; about 30% are singletons and the top ten take 4% to 5.5%. Sequenced sample: blood, either unsorted or a sorted T cell fraction (not recorded which). The receptors were gathered from a male donor with ankylosing spondylitis or in good health (not recorded which).

V is TRBV20-1 and J is TRBJ2-5; TRBD2 matches 9 bases. The CDR3 length is 14 residues. The J segment lost 9 bases and the V segment lost 6 bases, leaving 14 bases of the junction unmatched. In germline, CDR1 is DFQATT, CDR2 SNEGSKA (reference sequence). This CDR3 reads CSAASSGGSSAQYF. The DNA for the CDR3 is TGCAGTGCCGCAAGCAGCGGGGGGTCCTCGGCCCAGTACTTC.

The chain couples TRBV6-1 to TRBJ2-2, with 8 bases lining up with TRBD1. Germline assignment: CDR1 MNHNS and CDR2 SASEGT. CDR3 size: 15 residues. J was trimmed by 5 bases and V by 6 bases; bases with no gene match: 8. This chain's CDR3 is CASRLNRGLTGELFF. In nucleotides, the CDR3 is TGTGCCAGCAGGCTTAACAGGGGGTTAACCGGGGAGCTGTTTTTT.

J is TRBJ1-2 and V is TRBV2; D is perhaps TRBD1 (6 bases). Per germline, CDR1 SNHLY and CDR2 FYNNEI. This CDR3 has 14 amino acids. V lost 3 bases, J lost 5 bases, and 13 bases lay in between. The CDR3 DNA reads as TGTGCCAGCAGTGACGGGGGGGGCTGGTATGGCTACACCTTC. This translates into CASSDGGGWYGYTF.

This clonotype was observed a few times. The chain links TRBV20-1 to TRBJ1-4; 8 bases map to TRBD1. Germline lookup yields CDR1 DFQATT and CDR2 SNEGSKA (reference sequence). The length of the CDR3 is 13 residues. Trimming removed 6 bases from V and 2 bases from J; junction bases left unmatched: 2. CDR3 amino acids: CSARQGTNEKLFF. CDR3 bases: TGCAGTGCCAGACAGGGGACTAATGAAAAACTGTTTTTT.

This clonotype was observed once. The chain has TRBV12-3 or TRBV12-4 and TRBJ2-6; 7 bases agree with TRBD1. The length of the CDR3 is 16 residues. V shed 2 bases and J 2 bases; nucleotides not matched to a gene: 3. CDR3 DNA: TGTGCCAGCAGTTTAACAGGGGCTGCTGGGGCCAACGTCCTGACTTTC. Protein sequence: CASSLTGAAGANVLTF.

This clonotype was recorded a few times. The chain recombines TRBV7-9 with TRBJ1-5; D is unresolved. CDR1 SEHNR and CDR2 FQNEAQ come from the germline V gene (reference sequence). CDR3 length: 12 amino acids. V lost 8 bases to trimming and J lost 1 base, with 6 bases between them. Here the CDR3 DNA reads TGTGCCAGCTCCAGGAGCAATCAGCCCCAGCATTTT. This translates into CASSRSNQPQHF.

Points on this clonotype: Relative to the germline gene, one junction end is altered; a read error may explain this. The chain joins TRBV5-1 to TRBJ1-2, with TRBD1 identical over 7 bases. Per germline, CDR1 SGHRS and CDR2 YFSETQ. The CDR3 loop spans 14 amino acids. The CDR3 reads CACSSGTASYGYTF. The CDR3 bases are TGCGCCTGCAGCTCGGGGACAGCAAGCTATGGCTACACCTTC.

The table lists this clonotype with a few counts. The chain joins TRBV20-1 to TRBJ1-2; 8 bases are a match to TRBD1. The CDR3 length is 12 residues. After removal of 5 bases from V and 3 bases from J, the junction contained 2 bases not matched to a gene. Germline V lookup: CDR1 DFQATT, CDR2 SNEGSKA (reference sequence). CDR3 sequence reads: CSAPTGDYGYTF. The CDR3 nucleotides read TGCAGTGCTCCGACAGGGGACTATGGCTACACCTTC.

V gene TRBV18 combines with J gene TRBJ2-1; 12 bases match TRBD2. The V gene end was trimmed by 2 bases and the J gene end by 3 bases; junction bases not matched to a gene: 5. Germline CDR1 and CDR2: KGHSH and LQKENI. CDR3 length: 17 amino acids. The CDR3 spells CASSPETSGGLYNEQFF. The CDR3 DNA reads TGTGCCAGCTCACCAGAGACTAGCGGGGGACTCTACAATGAGCAGTTCTTC.

This chain links TRBV9 with TRBJ2-1; D is perhaps TRBD2 (5 bases). This CDR3 has 14 amino acids. Germline loops: CDR1 SGDLS, CDR2 YYNGEE. Trimming stripped 6 bases from V and 7 bases from J, with 17 bases between. The CDR3 loop reads CASTTGSPGNEQFF. CDR3 DNA sequence: TGTGCCAGCACTACTGGCTCCCCGGGGAATGAGCAGTTCTTC.

This clonotype was counted only a few times. The V and J genes are TRBV5-1 and TRBJ2-2; no definite D call. The CDR3 has 15 residues. V gave up 0 bases and J gave up 3 bases, with 9 bases separating them. CDR1 and CDR2 from the germline V gene are SGHRS and YFSETQ. CDR3 in amino acids: CASSLAGRYTGELFF. As DNA, the CDR3 is TGCGCCAGCAGCTTGGCCGGTCGGTACACCGGGGAGCTGTTTTTT.

The chain carries TRBV20-1 and TRBJ2-3; the match to TRBD2 covers 9 bases. Germline CDR1 and CDR2: DFQATT and SNEGSKA (reference sequence). V lost 0 bases and J lost 2; bases outside the gene matches: 12. This CDR3 is built from 18 residues. The CDR3 protein is CSARDPLKTSGNTDTQYF. DNA of the CDR3: TGCAGTGCTAGAGACCCACTAAAGACTAGCGGAAACACAGATACGCAGTATTTT.

The chain joins TRBV3-1 to TRBJ2-1; 11 positions match TRBD2. V trimming: 4 bases; J trimming: 7 bases; junction bases outside the gene matches: 6. This CDR3 has 15 amino acids. Germline values: CDR1 LGHDT, CDR2 YNNKEL (reference sequence). CDR3: CASSRSGGARNEQFF. The CDR3 nucleotides read TGTGCCAGCAGCCGTAGCGGGGGGGCTCGGAATGAGCAGTTCTTC.

This clonotype has just a few counts. The gene calls are TRBV12-5 and TRBJ2-5, with 12 bases fitting TRBD1. Trimming at V came to 4 bases and at J to 3 bases, leaving 3 bases not matched to a gene. The CDR3 extends over 15 amino acids. Germline CDR1 and CDR2: LGHNT and FRNRAP. The CDR3 nucleotides are TGTGCTAGTGGTTCGGGACAGGGGGCTGAAGAGACCCAGTACTTC. This translates into CASGSGQGAEETQYF.

The rearrangement uses TRBV7-2 and TRBJ2-1, with 8 bases matching TRBD2. The CDR3 covers 16 residues. V gave up 0 bases and J gave up 4 bases; unmatched junction bases: 5. In germline, CDR1 is SGHTA, CDR2 FQGNSA. The CDR3 region is CASSLAGTREYNEQFF. The CDR3 DNA follows: TGTGCCAGCAGCTTAGCCGGGACTAGGGAATACAATGAGCAGTTCTTC.

The chain links TRBV27 to TRBJ1-5; unclear D gene. The V end lost 2 bases, the J end lost 2 bases, and 10 bases lay between the germline ends. CDR3 size: 15 residues. Germline CDR1 MNHEY, CDR2 SMNVEV (reference sequence). The CDR3, as DNA: TGTGCCAGCAGTTTACGAGGATATGGCAATCAGCCCCAGCATTTT. This translates into CASSLRGYGNQPQHF.

This clonotype was counted only a few times. The chain has TRBV15 and TRBJ2-7, with no clear D. Germline CDR1 reads LNHNV; CDR2 reads YYDKDF (reference sequence). V was pared by 0 bases and J by 5 bases, with 14 bases between. CDR3 size: 15 residues. The CDR3 region is CATSREGRMPDEQYF. Here the CDR3 DNA reads TGTGCCACCAGCAGAGAGGGCAGGATGCCTGACGAGCAGTACTTC.

V and J are TRBV9 and TRBJ2-5, with a possible D match to TRBD1 (6 bases). The CDR3 runs 15 residues. CDR1 and CDR2 (germline): SGDLS, YYNGEE. V was shortened by 3 bases and J by 5 bases, with 17 bases between the two germline ends. Written as DNA, the CDR3 is TGTGCCAGCAGCGACCAACAGGGACCCTGGGAGACCCAGTACTTC. This translates into CASSDQQGPWETQYF.